The 5 T cell receptor beta chains in this list originate from one sample, sequenced in a study of identical twins. TCRdb used MiXCR to reprocess the 5' RACE reads, holding one entry per CDR3 protein. The sample includes 1.5 million to 2 million distinct CDR3 sequences, less than 40% seen only once; the top ten take roughly 0.3%. Material for sequencing was cord blood. Source of these receptors: a newborn girl in good health.

This clonotype was counted between two and nine times. The rearrangement uses TRBV5-1 and TRBJ1-6; D call uncertain. The CDR3 is made up of 15 amino acids. V shed 0 bases and J shed 8 bases, with 12 bases lying between them. From germline, CDR1 is SGHRS and CDR2 YFSETQ. In DNA form, the CDR3 reads TGCGCCAGCAGCTTGGCCTCGACGCGAGATTCACCCCTCCACTTT. This sequence encodes CASSLASTRDSPLHF.

The chain has TRBV7-9 and TRBJ1-6, with no clear D. Germline V gives CDR1 SEHNR, CDR2 FQNEAQ (reference sequence). This CDR3 is built from 17 residues. The V end was cut by 3 bases, the J end by 0 bases, with 12 bases between. Written as DNA, the CDR3 is TGTGCCAGCAGCTTGGACGGCGGAAGCTCCTATAATTCACCCCTCCACTTT. Protein: CASSLDGGSSYNSPLHF.

The chain carries TRBV12-3 or TRBV12-4 and TRBJ2-7; 12 nucleotides match TRBD2. V lost 6 bases and J lost 7; bases outside the gene matches: 7. This CDR3 has 14 residues. CDR3 sequence: CASRTSGGAGEQYF. The DNA for the CDR3 is TGTGCCAGCAGGACTAGCGGGGGCGCGGGTGAGCAGTACTTC.

The CDR3 coding sequence is TGTGCCAGCACAGCTCGACCGGTTGGGACCCAGTACTTC. Translated: CASTARPVGTQYF. V gene TRBV2 combines with J gene TRBJ2-7; D is uncertain. The J call may be incorrect, as the DNA end agrees better with TRBJ2-5. The CDR3 runs to 13 residues. The germline V gene encodes CDR1 SNHLY and CDR2 FYNNEI.

This clonotype was recorded a few times. The CDR3 protein is CASSPRGGDEKLFF. The CDR3, as DNA: TGTGCCAGCAGCCCAAGGGGGGGTGATGAAAAACTGTTTTTT. The gene calls are TRBV11-2 and TRBJ1-4, with a possible D match to TRBD1 (6 bases). Germline values: CDR1 SGHAT, CDR2 FQNNGV. Trimming removed 5 bases from V and 6 bases from J, with 13 bases in between. The CDR3 contains 14 residues. The full variable domain, completed using reference TRBV11-2 and TRBJ1-4, is EAGVAQSPRYKIIEKRQSVAFWCNPISGHATLYWYQQILGQGPKLLIQFQNNGVVDDSQLPKDRFSAERLKGVDSTLKIQPAKLEDSAVYLCASSPRGGDEKLFFGSGTQLSVL.